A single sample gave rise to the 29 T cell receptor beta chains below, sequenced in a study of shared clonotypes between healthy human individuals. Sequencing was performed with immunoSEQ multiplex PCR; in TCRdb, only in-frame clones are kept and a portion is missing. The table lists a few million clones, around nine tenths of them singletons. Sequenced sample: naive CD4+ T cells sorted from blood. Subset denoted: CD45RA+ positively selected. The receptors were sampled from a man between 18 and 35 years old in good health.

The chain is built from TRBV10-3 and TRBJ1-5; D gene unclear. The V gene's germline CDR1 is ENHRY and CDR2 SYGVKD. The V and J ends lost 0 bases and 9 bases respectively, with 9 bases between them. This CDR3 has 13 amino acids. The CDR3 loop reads CAISESPSRPQHF. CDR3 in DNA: TGTGCCATCAGTGAGTCCCCGTCGAGGCCCCAGCATTTT.

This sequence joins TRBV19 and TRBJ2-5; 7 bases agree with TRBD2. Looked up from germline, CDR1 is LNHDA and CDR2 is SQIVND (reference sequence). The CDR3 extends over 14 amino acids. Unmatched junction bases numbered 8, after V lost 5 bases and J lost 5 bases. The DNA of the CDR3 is TGTGCCAGTAGTCCCTGGGGAGGGGACGAGACCCAGTACTTC. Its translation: CASSPWGGDETQYF. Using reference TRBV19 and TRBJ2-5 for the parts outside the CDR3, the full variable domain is DGGITQSPKYLFRKEGQNVTLSCEQNLNHDAMYWYRQDPGQGLRLIYYSQIVNDFQKGDIAEGYSVSREKKESFPLTVTSAQKNPTAFYLCASSPWGGDETQYFGPGTRLLVL.

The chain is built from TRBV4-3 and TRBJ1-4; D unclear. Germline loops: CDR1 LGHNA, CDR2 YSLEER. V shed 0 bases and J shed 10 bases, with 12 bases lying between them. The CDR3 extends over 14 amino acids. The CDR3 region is CASSQDSGSGKLFF. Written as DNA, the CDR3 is TGCGCCAGCAGCCAAGATTCTGGGTCGGGAAAACTGTTTTTT.

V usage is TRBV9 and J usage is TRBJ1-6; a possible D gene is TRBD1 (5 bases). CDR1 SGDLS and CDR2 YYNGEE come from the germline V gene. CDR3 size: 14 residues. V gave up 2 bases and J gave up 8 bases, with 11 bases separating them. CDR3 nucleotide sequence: TGTGCCAGCAGCGTGGGACGCTCCGATTCACCCCTCCACTTT. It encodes CASSVGRSDSPLHF.

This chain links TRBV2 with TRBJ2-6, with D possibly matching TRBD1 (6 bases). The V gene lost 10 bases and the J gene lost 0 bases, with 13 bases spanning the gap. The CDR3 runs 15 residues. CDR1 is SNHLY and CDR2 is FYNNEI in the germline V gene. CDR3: CATMRGSSGANVLTF. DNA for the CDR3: TGTGCCACCATGAGGGGGTCCTCTGGGGCCAACGTCCTGACTTTC.

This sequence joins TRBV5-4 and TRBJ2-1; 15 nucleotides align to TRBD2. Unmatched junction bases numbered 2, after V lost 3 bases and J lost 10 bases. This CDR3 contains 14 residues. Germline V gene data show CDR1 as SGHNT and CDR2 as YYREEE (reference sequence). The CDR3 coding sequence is TGTGCCAGCAGCTCCGGACTAGCGGGGGGGGAGCAGTTCTTC. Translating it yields CASSSGLAGGEQFF.

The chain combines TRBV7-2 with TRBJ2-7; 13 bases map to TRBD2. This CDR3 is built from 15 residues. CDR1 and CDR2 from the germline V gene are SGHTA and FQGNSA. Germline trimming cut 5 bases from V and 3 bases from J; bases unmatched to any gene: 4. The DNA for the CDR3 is TGTGCCAGCAGCACAGGACTAGCGGGAGACTACGAGCAGTACTTC. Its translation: CASSTGLAGDYEQYF.

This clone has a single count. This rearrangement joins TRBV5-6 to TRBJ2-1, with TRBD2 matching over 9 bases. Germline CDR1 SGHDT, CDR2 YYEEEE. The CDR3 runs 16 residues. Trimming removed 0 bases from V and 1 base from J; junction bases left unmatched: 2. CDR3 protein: CASSLALAGSYNEQFF. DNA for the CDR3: TGTGCCAGCAGCTTGGCCCTAGCGGGGTCCTACAATGAGCAGTTCTTC. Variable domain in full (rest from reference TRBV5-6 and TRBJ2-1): DAGVTQSPTHLIKTRGQQVTLRCSPKSGHDTVSWYQQALGQGPQFIFQYYEEEERQRGNFPDRFSGHQFPNYSSELNVNALLLGDSALYLCASSLALAGSYNEQFFGPGTRLTVL.

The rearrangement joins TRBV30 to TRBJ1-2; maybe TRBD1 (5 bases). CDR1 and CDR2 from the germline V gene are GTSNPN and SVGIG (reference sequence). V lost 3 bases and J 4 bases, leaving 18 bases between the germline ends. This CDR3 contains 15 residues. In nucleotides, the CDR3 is TGTGCCTGGAGCGGTCAGGGACCCGCCGTCTATGGCTACACCTTC. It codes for CAWSGQGPAVYGYTF.

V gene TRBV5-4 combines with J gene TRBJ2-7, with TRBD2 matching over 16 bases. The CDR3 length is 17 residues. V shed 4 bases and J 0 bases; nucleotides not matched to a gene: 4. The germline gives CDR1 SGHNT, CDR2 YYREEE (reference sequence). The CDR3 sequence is CASSPGLAGGPSYEQYF. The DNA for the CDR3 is TGTGCCAGCAGCCCGGGACTAGCGGGAGGGCCCTCCTACGAGCAGTACTTC.

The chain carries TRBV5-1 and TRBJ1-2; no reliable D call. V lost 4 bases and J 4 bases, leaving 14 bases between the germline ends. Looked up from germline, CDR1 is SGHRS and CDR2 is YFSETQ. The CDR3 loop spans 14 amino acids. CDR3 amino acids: CASSPRELFYGYTF. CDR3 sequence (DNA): TGCGCCAGCAGCCCCCGGGAGTTATTCTATGGCTACACCTTC.

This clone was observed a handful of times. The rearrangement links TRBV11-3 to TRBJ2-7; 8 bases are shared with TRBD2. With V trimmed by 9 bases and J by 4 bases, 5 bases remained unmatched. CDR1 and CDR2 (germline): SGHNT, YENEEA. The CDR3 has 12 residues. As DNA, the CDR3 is TGTGCCAGGCGGGAGGATCGGTACGAGCAGTACTTC. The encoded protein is CARREDRYEQYF.

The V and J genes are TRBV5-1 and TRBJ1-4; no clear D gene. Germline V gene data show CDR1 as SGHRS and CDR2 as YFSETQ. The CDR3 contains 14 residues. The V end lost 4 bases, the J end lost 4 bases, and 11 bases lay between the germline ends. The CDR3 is CASSQGRDNEKLFF. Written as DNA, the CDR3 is TGCGCCAGCAGCCAAGGGAGGGATAATGAAAAACTGTTTTTT.

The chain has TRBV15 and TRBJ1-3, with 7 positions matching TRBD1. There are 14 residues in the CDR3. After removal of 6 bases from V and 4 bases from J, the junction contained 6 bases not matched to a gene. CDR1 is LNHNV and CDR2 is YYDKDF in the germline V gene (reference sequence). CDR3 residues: CATSRTGDGNTIYF. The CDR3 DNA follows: TGTGCCACCAGTCGGACAGGCGACGGAAACACCATATATTTT.

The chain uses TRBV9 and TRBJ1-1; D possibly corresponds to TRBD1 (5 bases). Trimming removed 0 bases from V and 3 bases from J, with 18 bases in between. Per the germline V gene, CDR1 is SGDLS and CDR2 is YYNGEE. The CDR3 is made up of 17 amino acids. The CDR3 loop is CASSVGPGGLEHTEAFF. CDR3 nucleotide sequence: TGTGCCAGCAGCGTAGGTCCGGGGGGACTAGAACACACTGAAGCTTTCTTT.

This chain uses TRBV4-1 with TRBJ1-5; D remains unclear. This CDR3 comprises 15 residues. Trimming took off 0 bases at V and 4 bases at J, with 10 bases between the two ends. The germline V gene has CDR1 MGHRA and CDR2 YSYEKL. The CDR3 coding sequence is TGCGCCAGCAGCCAAGAAGGTCTGGAAAATCAGCCCCAGCATTTT. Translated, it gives CASSQEGLENQPQHF.

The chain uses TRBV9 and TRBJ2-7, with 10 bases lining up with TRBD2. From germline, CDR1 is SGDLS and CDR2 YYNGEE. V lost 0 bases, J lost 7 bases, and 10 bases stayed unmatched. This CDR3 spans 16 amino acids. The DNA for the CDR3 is TGTGCCAGCAGCGTAGGGGTTCTAGCGGGAGTAGGGGAGCAGTACTTC. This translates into CASSVGVLAGVGEQYF.

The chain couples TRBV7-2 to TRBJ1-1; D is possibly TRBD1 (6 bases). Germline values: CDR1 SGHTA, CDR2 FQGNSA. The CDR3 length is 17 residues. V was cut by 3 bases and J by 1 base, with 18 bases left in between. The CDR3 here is CASSLSGRPGQNTEAFF. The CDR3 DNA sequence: TGTGCCAGCAGCTTGTCTGGTCGGCCGGGACAGAACACTGAAGCTTTCTTT.

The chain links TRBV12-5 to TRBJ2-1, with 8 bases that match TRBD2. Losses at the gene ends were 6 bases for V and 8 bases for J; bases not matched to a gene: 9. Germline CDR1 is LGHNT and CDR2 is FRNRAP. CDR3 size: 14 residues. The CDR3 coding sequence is TGTGCTAGTGGACCCAGCGGGGGTGGCGATGAGCAGTTCTTC. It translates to CASGPSGGGDEQFF.

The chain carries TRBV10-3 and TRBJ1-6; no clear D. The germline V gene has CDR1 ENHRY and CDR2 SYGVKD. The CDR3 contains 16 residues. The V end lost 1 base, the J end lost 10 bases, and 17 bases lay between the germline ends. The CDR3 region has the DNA TGTGCCATCAGTGAGTTTTCGATGGCCGTGGGATCACCCCTCCACTTT. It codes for CAISEFSMAVGSPLHF.

The CDR3, as DNA: TGCGCCAGCAGCCCTTCGACAGGGCGCGGCTACACCTTC. This codes for CASSPSTGRGYTF. This chain joins TRBV4-1 and TRBJ1-2; 7 bases line up with TRBD1. Germline V gene data show CDR1 as MGHRA and CDR2 as YSYEKL. The CDR3 sequence is 13 residues long. V lost 4 bases to trimming and J lost 8 bases; unmatched junction nucleotides: 7.

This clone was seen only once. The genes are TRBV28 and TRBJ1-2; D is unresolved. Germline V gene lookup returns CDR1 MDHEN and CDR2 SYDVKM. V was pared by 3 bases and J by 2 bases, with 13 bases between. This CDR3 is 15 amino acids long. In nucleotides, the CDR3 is TGTGCCAGCAGTTTCCCCACGACGGGAAACTATGGCTACACCTTC. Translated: CASSFPTTGNYGYTF.

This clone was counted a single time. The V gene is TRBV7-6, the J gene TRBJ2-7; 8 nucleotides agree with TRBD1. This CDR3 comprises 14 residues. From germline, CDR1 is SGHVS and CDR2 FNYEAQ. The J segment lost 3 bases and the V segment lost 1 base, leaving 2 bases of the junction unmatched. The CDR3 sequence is CASSLGQGYYEQYF. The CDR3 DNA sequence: TGTGCCAGCAGCTTAGGACAGGGGTACTACGAGCAGTACTTC.

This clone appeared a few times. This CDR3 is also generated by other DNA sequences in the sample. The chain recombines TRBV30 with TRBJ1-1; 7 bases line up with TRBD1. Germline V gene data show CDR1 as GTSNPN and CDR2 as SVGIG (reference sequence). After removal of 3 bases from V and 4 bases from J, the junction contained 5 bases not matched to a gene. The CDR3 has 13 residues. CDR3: CAWRRQGGTEAFF. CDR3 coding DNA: TGTGCCTGGAGACGACAGGGTGGCACTGAAGCTTTCTTT.

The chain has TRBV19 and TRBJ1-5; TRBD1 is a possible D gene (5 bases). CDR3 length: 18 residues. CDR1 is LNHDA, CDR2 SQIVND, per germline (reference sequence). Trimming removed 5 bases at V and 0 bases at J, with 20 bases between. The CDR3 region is CASSLSGRGLYSNQPQHF. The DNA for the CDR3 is TGTGCCAGTAGTCTGTCAGGACGGGGCCTTTATAGCAATCAGCCCCAGCATTTT.

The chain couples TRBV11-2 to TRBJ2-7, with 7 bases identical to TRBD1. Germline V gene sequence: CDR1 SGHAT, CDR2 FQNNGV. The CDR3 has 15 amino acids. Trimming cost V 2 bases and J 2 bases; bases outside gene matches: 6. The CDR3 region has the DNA TGTGCCAGCAGCTTAATGGGACAGTACACCTACGAGCAGTACTTC. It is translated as CASSLMGQYTYEQYF.

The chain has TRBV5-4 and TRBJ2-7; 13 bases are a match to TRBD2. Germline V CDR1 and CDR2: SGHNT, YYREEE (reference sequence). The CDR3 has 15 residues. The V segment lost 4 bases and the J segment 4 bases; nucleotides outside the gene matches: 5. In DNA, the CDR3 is TGTGCCAGCAGCGGACCGGGACTAGCGGGATACGAGCAGTACTTC. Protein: CASSGPGLAGYEQYF.

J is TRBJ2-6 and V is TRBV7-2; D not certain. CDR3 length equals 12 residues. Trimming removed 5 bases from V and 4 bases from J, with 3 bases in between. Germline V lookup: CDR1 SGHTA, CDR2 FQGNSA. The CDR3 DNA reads TGTGCCAGCAGCCGGGGGGCCAACGTCCTGACTTTC. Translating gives CASSRGANVLTF.

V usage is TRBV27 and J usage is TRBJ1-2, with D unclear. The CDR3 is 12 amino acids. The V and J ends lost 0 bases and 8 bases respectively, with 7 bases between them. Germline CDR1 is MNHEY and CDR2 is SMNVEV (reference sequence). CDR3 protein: CASSLSGTGYTF. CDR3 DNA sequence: TGTGCCAGCAGTTTATCGGGCACGGGCTACACCTTC.